The clone carrying this T cell receptor (beta chain) has ten or more counts. The antigen remains unidentified. The sample belongs to a study of identical twins. The CDR3 is made up of 15 amino acids. Germline V gene sequence: CDR1 SGHRS, CDR2 YFSETQ. V was shortened by 4 bases and J by 6 bases, with 16 bases between the two germline ends. Template switching, a step in the protocol, added a universal primer site, and cDNA carried unique molecular identifiers. TCRdb itself ran the 5' RACE reads through MiXCR, one entry per CDR3 protein. Counted here are about 250,000 distinct CDR3 sequences, 11% to 15% occurring once; the ten biggest clones make up about 9%. Findings and limits, study-wide: Low generation probability was overrepresented in out-of-frame alpha sequences shared by twins.

Sequenced sample: memory (CD45RO+) T cells sorted from blood. The receptor's source is a woman aged 18-29 years in good health. The rearrangement uses TRBV5-1 and TRBJ1-4; the D gene is possibly TRBD1 (6 bases). In nucleotides, the CDR3 is TGCGCCAGCAGCCTGCGGACAGCGCGCGATGAAAAACTGTTTTTT. Translated, it gives CASSLRTARDEKLFF.